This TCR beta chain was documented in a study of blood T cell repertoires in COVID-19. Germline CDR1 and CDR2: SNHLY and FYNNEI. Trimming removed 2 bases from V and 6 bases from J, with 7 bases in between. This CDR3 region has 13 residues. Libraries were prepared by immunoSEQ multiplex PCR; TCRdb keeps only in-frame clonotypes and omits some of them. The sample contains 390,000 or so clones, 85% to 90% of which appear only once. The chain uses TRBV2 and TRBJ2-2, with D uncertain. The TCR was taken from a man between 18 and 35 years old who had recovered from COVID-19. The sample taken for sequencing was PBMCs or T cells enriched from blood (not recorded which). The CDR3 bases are TGTGCCAGCAGTGAAACTGTGCCCGGGGAGCTGTTTTTT. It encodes CASSETVPGELFF.